This is a list of T cell receptor beta chains from one sample in a study of tissue T cells after allogeneic stem cell transplantation. Sequencing used immunoSEQ multiplex PCR; TCRdb keeps in-frame clones, though not all of them. The sample includes about 9,700 clones, roughly 64% of them seen just once. The sequences come from tissue from the ileum, collected at autopsy. The receptors shown here come from a woman aged 18 to 50 with breast cancer. CDR3s include the opening cysteine and the closing phenylalanine or tryptophan. A D gene is named only where the DNA matches it firmly. Clone sizes are given selectively: once, few, many, or a class where the clone is expanded.

v_call: TRBV5-1
j_call: TRBJ1-1
cdr3_length: 13
clone_size: few
d_call: .
cdr3_aa: CASSLEPGSEAFF
cdr3_nt: TGCGCCAGCAGCTTGGAACCTGGTTCCGAAGCTTTCTTT

v_call: TRBV5-1
j_call: TRBJ2-5
cdr3_length: 17
clone_size: few
d_call: TRBD2
cdr3_aa: CASSLALASGSQETQYF
cdr3_nt: TGCGCCAGCAGCTTGGCCTTGGCTAGCGGGTCCCAAGAGACCCAGTACTTC

v_call: TRBV7-2
j_call: TRBJ1-2
cdr3_length: 13
clone_size: .
d_call: .
cdr3_aa: CASNNGRGYGYTF
cdr3_nt: TGTGCCAGCAACAATGGACGGGGCTATGGCTACACCTTC

v_call: TRBV7-2
j_call: TRBJ1-5
cdr3_length: 13
clone_size: .
d_call: .
cdr3_aa: CASSFYRAQPQHF
cdr3_nt: TGTGCCAGCAGCTTTTACAGGGCTCAGCCCCAGCATTTT

v_call: TRBV18
j_call: TRBJ1-4
cdr3_length: 13
clone_size: .
d_call: .
cdr3_aa: CASSSATNEKLFF
cdr3_nt: TGTGCCAGCTCATCAGCAACTAATGAAAAACTGTTTTTT

v_call: TRBV3-1/TRBV3-2
j_call: TRBJ2-7
cdr3_length: 13
clone_size: .
d_call: TRBD2
cdr3_aa: CASASGGTYEQYF
cdr3_nt: TGTGCCAGCGCTAGCGGGGGGACCTACGAGCAGTACTTC

v_call: TRBV5-4
j_call: TRBJ2-2
cdr3_length: 15
clone_size: .
d_call: TRBD1
cdr3_aa: CASSSGTGNTGELFF
cdr3_nt: TGTGCCAGCAGCTCCGGGACAGGGAACACCGGGGAGCTGTTTTTT

v_call: TRBV7-2
j_call: TRBJ2-1
cdr3_length: 14
clone_size: .
d_call: TRBD1
cdr3_aa: CASSLDRALYEQFF
cdr3_nt: TGTGCCAGCAGTCTCGACAGGGCACTATATGAGCAGTTCTTC

v_call: TRBV6-6
j_call: TRBJ1-4
cdr3_length: 16
clone_size: .
d_call: TRBD1
cdr3_aa: CASRPEGIGTAEKLFF
cdr3_nt: TGTGCCAGCAGGCCGGAAGGAATAGGGACAGCTGAAAAACTGTTTTTT

v_call: TRBV11-1
j_call: TRBJ1-1
cdr3_length: 14
clone_size: .
d_call: .
cdr3_aa: CASSLGRGPTEAFF
cdr3_nt: TGTGCCAGCAGCTTAGGAAGGGGCCCTACTGAAGCTTTCTTT

v_call: TRBV12-5
j_call: TRBJ2-1
cdr3_length: 12
clone_size: few
d_call: .
cdr3_aa: CASGLDLNEQFF
cdr3_nt: TGTGCTAGTGGTTTGGATTTAAATGAGCAGTTCTTC

v_call: TRBV4-1
j_call: TRBJ1-2
cdr3_length: 15
clone_size: few
d_call: .
cdr3_aa: CASSRLQRVDYGYTF
cdr3_nt: TGCGCCAGCAGCCGATTACAGCGGGTTGACTATGGCTACACCTTC

v_call: TRBV4-3
j_call: TRBJ1-2
cdr3_length: 14
clone_size: .
d_call: .
cdr3_aa: CASSQARDGYGYTF
cdr3_nt: TGCGCCAGCAGCCAAGCACGGGACGGCTATGGCTACACCTTC

v_call: TRBV27
j_call: TRBJ2-3
cdr3_length: 17
clone_size: .
d_call: TRBD1
cdr3_aa: CASSLGARQGGTDTQYF
cdr3_nt: TGTGCCAGCAGTTTAGGGGCGAGACAGGGGGGCACAGATACGCAGTATTTT

v_call: TRBV12-3/TRBV12-4
j_call: TRBJ1-1
cdr3_length: 13
clone_size: few
d_call: .
cdr3_aa: CASSLNGNTEAFF
cdr3_nt: TGTGCCAGCAGTTTAAACGGGAACACTGAAGCTTTCTTT

v_call: TRBV6-1
j_call: TRBJ2-5
cdr3_length: 12
clone_size: .
d_call: .
cdr3_aa: CASSEVQETQYF
cdr3_nt: TGTGCCAGCAGTGAAGTTCAAGAGACCCAGTACTTC

v_call: TRBV4-3
j_call: TRBJ1-4
cdr3_length: 10
clone_size: .
d_call: .
cdr3_aa: CASRKGKLFF
cdr3_nt: TGCGCCAGCAGGAAAGGGAAACTGTTTTTT

v_call: TRBV5-1
j_call: TRBJ2-2
cdr3_length: 16
clone_size: .
d_call: .
cdr3_aa: CASSLGLTLNTGELFF
cdr3_nt: TGCGCCAGCAGCTTGGGACTCACTTTGAACACCGGGGAGCTGTTTTTT

v_call: TRBV6-5
j_call: TRBJ2-1
cdr3_length: 14
clone_size: .
d_call: .
cdr3_aa: CASRSPGHRAEQFF
cdr3_nt: TGTGCCAGCAGATCCCCGGGGCATAGGGCTGAGCAGTTCTTC

v_call: TRBV5-1
j_call: TRBJ1-5
cdr3_length: 16
clone_size: once
d_call: TRBD1
cdr3_aa: CASSLEPGGGNQPQHF
cdr3_nt: TGCGCCAGCAGCTTGGAACCAGGGGGTGGCAATCAGCCCCAGCATTTT

v_call: TRBV19
j_call: TRBJ1-1
cdr3_length: 14
clone_size: few
d_call: .
cdr3_aa: CASSISRVDTEAFF
cdr3_nt: TGTGCCAGTAGTATCTCCAGGGTAGACACTGAAGCTTTCTTT

v_call: TRBV6-2/TRBV6-3
j_call: TRBJ2-7
cdr3_length: 14
clone_size: .
d_call: .
cdr3_aa: CASSYVAGNYEQYF
cdr3_nt: TGTGCCAGCAGTTACGTGGCAGGGAACTACGAGCAGTACTTC

v_call: TRBV11-2
j_call: TRBJ1-1
cdr3_length: 16
clone_size: few
d_call: .
cdr3_aa: CASSLAREGRDTEAFF
cdr3_nt: TGTGCCAGCAGCTTAGCCAGGGAAGGGAGAGACACTGAAGCTTTCTTT

v_call: TRBV7-2
j_call: TRBJ2-7
cdr3_length: 13
clone_size: few
d_call: TRBD2
cdr3_aa: CASTSGRAGEQYF
cdr3_nt: TGTGCCAGCACTAGCGGGAGGGCGGGCGAGCAGTACTTC

v_call: TRBV11-2
j_call: TRBJ1-1
cdr3_length: 15
clone_size: .
d_call: TRBD1
cdr3_aa: CASSKTGGFFTEAFF
cdr3_nt: TGTGCCAGCAGTAAGACAGGGGGCTTTTTCACTGAAGCTTTCTTT

v_call: TRBV7-2
j_call: TRBJ2-3
cdr3_length: 13
clone_size: .
d_call: .
cdr3_aa: CASSLPATDTQYF
cdr3_nt: TGTGCCAGCAGCTTACCCGCCACAGATACGCAGTATTTT

v_call: TRBV9
j_call: TRBJ2-2
cdr3_length: 12
clone_size: few
d_call: .
cdr3_aa: CASRRSTGELFF
cdr3_nt: TGTGCCAGCAGACGGAGCACCGGGGAGCTGTTTTTT

v_call: TRBV5-1
j_call: TRBJ2-3
cdr3_length: 15
clone_size: .
d_call: TRBD2
cdr3_aa: CASSLRLAGPDTQYF
cdr3_nt: TGCGCCAGCAGTCTGAGACTAGCGGGGCCAGATACGCAGTATTTT

v_call: TRBV28
j_call: TRBJ2-7
cdr3_length: 14
clone_size: few
d_call: .
cdr3_aa: CASSLSAAYYEQYF
cdr3_nt: TGTGCCAGCAGTTTGTCTGCCGCATACTACGAGCAGTACTTC

v_call: TRBV24-1
j_call: TRBJ2-5
cdr3_length: 12
clone_size: .
d_call: .
cdr3_aa: CATSEKRETQYF
cdr3_nt: TGTGCCACCAGTGAGAAGAGGGAGACCCAGTACTTC

v_call: TRBV5-4
j_call: TRBJ1-6
cdr3_length: 13
clone_size: .
d_call: .
cdr3_aa: CASSSDNYSPLHF
cdr3_nt: TGTGCCAGCAGCTCGGACAATTATTCACCCCTCCACTTT

v_call: TRBV10-3
j_call: TRBJ1-5
cdr3_length: 15
clone_size: .
d_call: TRBD1
cdr3_aa: CAISRGQGFGQPQHF
cdr3_nt: TGTGCCATCAGCCGGGGACAGGGGTTTGGGCAGCCCCAGCATTTT

v_call: TRBV18
j_call: TRBJ2-7
cdr3_length: 14
clone_size: once
d_call: TRBD1
cdr3_aa: CASSRGQGPYEQYF
cdr3_nt: TGTGCCAGCTCACGGGGACAGGGTCCCTACGAGCAGTACTTC

v_call: TRBV5-6
j_call: TRBJ2-7
cdr3_length: 12
clone_size: few
d_call: TRBD2
cdr3_aa: CASSLGGGEQYF
cdr3_nt: TGTGCCAGCAGCTTGGGCGGGGGCGAGCAGTACTTC

v_call: TRBV7-2
j_call: TRBJ2-7
cdr3_length: 14
clone_size: few
d_call: TRBD2
cdr3_aa: CASTYSGSDYEQYF
cdr3_nt: TGTGCCAGCACCTATAGCGGGAGTGACTACGAGCAGTACTTC

v_call: TRBV11-2
j_call: TRBJ2-5
cdr3_length: 13
clone_size: .
d_call: TRBD1
cdr3_aa: CASSFGTEETQYF
cdr3_nt: TGTGCCAGCAGCTTTGGGACAGAAGAGACCCAGTACTTC

v_call: TRBV5-1
j_call: TRBJ1-2
cdr3_length: 16
clone_size: .
d_call: TRBD1
cdr3_aa: CASSLYDRAANYGYTF
cdr3_nt: TGCGCCAGCAGCTTATATGACAGGGCCGCTAACTATGGCTACACCTTC